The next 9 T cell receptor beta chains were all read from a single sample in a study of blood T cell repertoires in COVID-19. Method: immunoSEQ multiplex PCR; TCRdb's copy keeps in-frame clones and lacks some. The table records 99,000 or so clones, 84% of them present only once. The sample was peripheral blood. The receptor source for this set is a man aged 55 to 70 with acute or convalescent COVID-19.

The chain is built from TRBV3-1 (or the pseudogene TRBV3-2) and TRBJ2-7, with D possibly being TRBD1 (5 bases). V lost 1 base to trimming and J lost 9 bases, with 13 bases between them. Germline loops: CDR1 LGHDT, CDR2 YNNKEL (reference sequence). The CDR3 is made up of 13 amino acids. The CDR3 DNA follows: TGTGCCAGCAGCCAAGCTCCAGGGTTGTGGCAGTACGTC. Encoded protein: CASSQAPGLWQYV.

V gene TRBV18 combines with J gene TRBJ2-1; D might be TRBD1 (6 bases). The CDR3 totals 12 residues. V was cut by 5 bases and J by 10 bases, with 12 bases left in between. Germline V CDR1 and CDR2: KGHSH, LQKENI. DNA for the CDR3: TGTGCCAGCTCAAACAGGGTCGGAGAGCAGTTCTTC. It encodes CASSNRVGEQFF.

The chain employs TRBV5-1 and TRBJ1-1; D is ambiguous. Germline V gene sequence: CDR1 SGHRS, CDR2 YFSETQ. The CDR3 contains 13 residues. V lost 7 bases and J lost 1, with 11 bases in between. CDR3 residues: CASAEQTNTEAFF. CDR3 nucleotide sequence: TGCGCCAGCGCCGAACAAACGAACACTGAAGCTTTCTTT.

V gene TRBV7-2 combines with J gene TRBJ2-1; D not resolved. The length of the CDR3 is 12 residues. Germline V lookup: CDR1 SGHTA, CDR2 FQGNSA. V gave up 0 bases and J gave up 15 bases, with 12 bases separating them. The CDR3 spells CASSLAFPSSFF. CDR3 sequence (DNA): TGTGCCAGCAGCTTAGCGTTCCCTAGTTCGTTCTTC.

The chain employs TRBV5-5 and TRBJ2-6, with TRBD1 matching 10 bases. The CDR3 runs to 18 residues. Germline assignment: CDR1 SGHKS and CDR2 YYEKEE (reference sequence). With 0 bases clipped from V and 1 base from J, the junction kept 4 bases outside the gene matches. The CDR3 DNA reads TGTGCCAGCAGCTTGGGACAGGGGGCGTTTTCTGGGGCCAACGTCCTGACTTTC. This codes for CASSLGQGAFSGANVLTF.

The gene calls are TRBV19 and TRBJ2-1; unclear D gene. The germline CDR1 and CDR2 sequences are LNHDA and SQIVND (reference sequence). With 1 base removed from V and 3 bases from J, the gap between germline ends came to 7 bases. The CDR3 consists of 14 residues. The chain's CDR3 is CASSIAAGYNEQFF. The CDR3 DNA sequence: TGTGCCAGTAGTATAGCGGCAGGCTACAATGAGCAGTTCTTC.

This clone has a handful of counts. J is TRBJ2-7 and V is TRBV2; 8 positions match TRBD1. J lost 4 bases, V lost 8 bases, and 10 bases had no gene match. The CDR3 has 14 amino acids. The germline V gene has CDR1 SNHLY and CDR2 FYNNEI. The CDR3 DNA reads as TGTGCCAGCCTACAGGGGGACATTAGATACGAGCAGTACTTC. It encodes CASLQGDIRYEQYF.

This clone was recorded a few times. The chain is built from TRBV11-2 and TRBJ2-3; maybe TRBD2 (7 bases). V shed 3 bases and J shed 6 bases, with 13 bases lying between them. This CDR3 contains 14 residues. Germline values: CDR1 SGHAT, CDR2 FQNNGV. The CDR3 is CASSLGGGRDTQYF. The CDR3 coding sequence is TGTGCCAGCAGCTTGGGCGGGGGCAGGGATACGCAGTATTTT.

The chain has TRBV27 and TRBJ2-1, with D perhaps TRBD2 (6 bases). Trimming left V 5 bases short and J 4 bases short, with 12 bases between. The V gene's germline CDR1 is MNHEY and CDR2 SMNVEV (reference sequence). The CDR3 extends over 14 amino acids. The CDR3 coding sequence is TGTGCCAGCAGTCGCCTGGGGGGATACAATGAGCAGTTCTTC. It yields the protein CASSRLGGYNEQFF.